This paragraph covers one T cell receptor beta chain sequence. This specimen belongs to a study of cytomegalovirus exposure and HLA in healthy donors. Study overall: Counted in an early data release were approximately 80 million unique TCRs from HLA-typed donors. The Caucasian-associated ancestry cluster contained about 80% of the approximately 410 genotyped donors.

This CDR3 spans 15 amino acids. Trimming cost V 6 bases and J 2 bases; bases outside gene matches: 4. Germline loops: CDR1 SNHLY, CDR2 FYNNEI. Researchers ran the PCR with 60 Vbeta and 13 Jbeta primers. The assay was immunoSEQ multiplex PCR, and TCRdb's table has in-frame clones only and misses some. This sample has some 150,000 clones, with 60% to 80% found just once. The sample was PBMCs. The chain has TRBV2 and TRBJ2-5; TRBD2 matches at 12 bases. This TCR came from a woman aged 30 to 39 in good health and CMV-seronegative. In DNA form, the CDR3 reads TGTGCCAGCAGAAGGACTAGCGGGGCACAAGAGACCCAGTACTTC. Its protein is CASRRTSGAQETQYF.